This passage covers 19 T cell receptor beta chains from one sample sequenced in a study of shared clonotypes between healthy human individuals. Some clones are missing from TCRdb's copy, which holds only in-frame ones; the method was immunoSEQ multiplex PCR. Of about 1 million clones in the sample, about 70% were seen once. Material for sequencing was memory CD4+ T cells sorted from blood. The subset is: CD45RA-negative fraction. The receptors come from a man aged 18 to 35 in good health.

The V and J genes are TRBV10-3 and TRBJ2-7, with D unclear. This CDR3 contains 11 residues. Per germline, CDR1 ENHRY and CDR2 SYGVKD. Trimming cost V 5 bases and J 5 bases, with 7 bases left between them. CDR3 nucleotides: TGTGCCATCAGTACCGCTAACGAGCAGTACTTC. Translated: CAISTANEQYF.

The chain couples TRBV29-1 to TRBJ2-3; 10 positions agree with TRBD1. V lost 1 base, J lost 3 bases, and 16 bases stayed unmatched. Germline assignment: CDR1 SQVTM and CDR2 ANQGSEA. CDR3 length equals 19 residues. The CDR3 sequence: CSVEGSPTRQGARTDTQYF. In nucleotides, the CDR3 is TGCAGCGTTGAAGGGTCCCCCACAAGACAGGGGGCTAGGACAGATACGCAGTATTTT.

The rearrangement joins TRBV30 to TRBJ1-3; D is unresolved. The V gene lost 0 bases and the J gene lost 4 bases, with 31 bases spanning the gap. The germline gives CDR1 GTSNPN, CDR2 SVGIG (reference sequence). This CDR3 has 21 amino acids. Here the CDR3 DNA reads TGTGCCTGGAGTGTAGGACGGACGGCCTCCACATCTTTTATCCTGGGAAACACCATATATTTT. This codes for CAWSVGRTASTSFILGNTIYF.

The rearrangement links TRBV14 to TRBJ1-5, with D unclear. V was clipped by 0 bases and J by 7 bases, with 4 bases between them. Germline V gene data show CDR1 as SGHDN and CDR2 as FVKESK. The CDR3 loop spans 12 amino acids. CDR3 in DNA: TGTGCCAGCAGCCAAGATGGCCAGCCCCAGCATTTT. Its protein product is CASSQDGQPQHF.

This clone showed up just a few times. The chain has TRBV10-3 and TRBJ1-5, with D perhaps TRBD1 (6 bases). V was cut by 2 bases and J by 6 bases, with 14 bases left in between. Germline CDR1 ENHRY, CDR2 SYGVKD. This CDR3 has 15 residues. Here the CDR3 reads CAISEGGGQGQPQHF. In DNA, the CDR3 is TGTGCCATCAGTGAGGGCGGGGGACAAGGTCAGCCCCAGCATTTT.

The rearrangement links TRBV7-9 to TRBJ2-7; 8 nucleotides agree with TRBD2. V lost 1 base, J lost 4 bases, and 6 bases stayed unmatched. The CDR3 runs to 15 residues. The germline CDR1 and CDR2 sequences are SEHNR and FQNEAQ (reference sequence). Here the CDR3 reads CASSLDTGGPYEQYF. The CDR3 DNA follows: TGTGCCAGCAGCTTAGACACGGGAGGGCCTTACGAGCAGTACTTC.

The rearrangement links TRBV11-2 to TRBJ2-7; D tentatively fits TRBD1 or TRBD2 (5 bases each). The CDR3 totals 15 residues. Germline V gene lookup returns CDR1 SGHAT and CDR2 FQNNGV. The V and J ends lost 4 bases and 0 bases respectively, with 13 bases between them. The CDR3 loop reads CASSSGAFSSYEQYF. CDR3 sequence (DNA): TGTGCCAGCAGCTCCGGGGCTTTCAGCTCCTACGAGCAGTACTTC.

This clone was observed a few times. V usage is TRBV5-4 and J usage is TRBJ1-2, with D unclear. The V and J ends lost 4 bases and 4 bases respectively, with 11 bases between them. This CDR3 comprises 13 residues. CDR1 SGHNT and CDR2 YYREEE come from the germline V gene (reference sequence). The CDR3 region is CASSEDGVYGYTF. CDR3 DNA sequence: TGTGCCAGCAGCGAGGACGGGGTCTATGGCTACACCTTC.

The chain links TRBV6-1 to TRBJ1-5; 8 bases align to TRBD1. V shed 5 bases, J shed 2 bases, and the junction held 5 bases outside the gene matches. Per germline, CDR1 MNHNS and CDR2 SASEGT. This CDR3 region has 15 residues. For the CDR3, the DNA is TGTGCCAGCAGTAGACAGGGGTATGGCAATCAGCCCCAGCATTTT. This sequence encodes CASSRQGYGNQPQHF.

The chain couples TRBV15 to TRBJ2-1; tentatively, D is TRBD1 (5 bases). CDR3 size: 16 residues. Germline V gene data show CDR1 as LNHNV and CDR2 as YYDKDF (reference sequence). Deletions cut 1 base from V and 8 bases from J, with 18 bases between. The CDR3 sequence: CATSRVRKGWGDEQFF. CDR3 nucleotides: TGTGCCACCAGCAGAGTTCGGAAGGGGTGGGGCGATGAGCAGTTCTTC.

V and J are TRBV7-9 and TRBJ1-1; 10 bases match TRBD1. The V and J ends lost 2 bases and 8 bases, in that order; junction bases with no gene match: 5. CDR3 length equals 14 residues. CDR1 is SEHNR and CDR2 is FQNEAQ in the germline V gene (reference sequence). The CDR3 reads CASSLSRTGGEAFF. CDR3 sequence (DNA): TGTGCCAGCAGCTTATCTCGGACAGGGGGAGAAGCTTTCTTT.

The gene calls are TRBV19 and TRBJ2-4; D remains ambiguous. V lost 5 bases to trimming and J lost 1 base, with 15 bases between them. This CDR3 has 16 residues. Per the germline V gene, CDR1 is LNHDA and CDR2 is SQIVND (reference sequence). CDR3 nucleotides: TGTGCCAGTAGTCTCCCCGCGATGGGGGCCAAAAACATTCAGTACTTC. Translated: CASSLPAMGAKNIQYF.

In the case of this clone: Other DNA sequences in this specimen translate into the identical CDR3. The CDR3, as DNA: TGTGCTAGTGGTTTGACGGGTACCGGGGAGCTGTTTTTT. This codes for CASGLTGTGELFF. V usage is TRBV12-5 and J usage is TRBJ2-2, with unresolved D. Germline V gene data show CDR1 as LGHNT and CDR2 as FRNRAP. The CDR3 is 13 amino acids. Trimming took off 2 bases at V and 5 bases at J, with 6 bases between the two ends.

The chain recombines TRBV6-6 with TRBJ2-4, with 8 nucleotides matching TRBD1. The CDR3 is 16 residues long. CDR1 and CDR2 (germline): MNHNY, SVGAGI (reference sequence). Losses at the gene ends were 3 bases for V and 8 bases for J; bases not matched to a gene: 12. The CDR3 DNA follows: TGTGCCAGCAGTTATAGCTCCGCGACAGGGGAAGACATTCAGTACTTC. Translation gives CASSYSSATGEDIQYF.

The chain uses TRBV30 and TRBJ2-7; TRBD1 matches 10 bases. Germline CDR1 reads GTSNPN; CDR2 reads SVGIG (reference sequence). The CDR3 runs 17 residues. Losses at the gene ends were 2 bases for V and 7 bases for J; bases not matched to a gene: 17. CDR3 in amino acids: CAWSFSSGTGAFWEQYF. The DNA of the CDR3 is TGTGCCTGGAGTTTTTCGTCCGGGACAGGGGCGTTCTGGGAGCAGTACTTC.

The chain employs TRBV16 and TRBJ1-4, with D unclear. CDR1 and CDR2 (germline): KGHSY, FQNENV. The CDR3 has 16 amino acids. Trimming pared 4 bases from V and 8 bases from J, leaving 20 bases between. CDR3 DNA sequence: TGTGCCAGCAGCCCACAACTCGTCGTAGCAGGAGAAAAACTGTTTTTT. Amino acids: CASSPQLVVAGEKLFF.

This clone was found a few times. The identical CDR3 is also encoded by other nucleotide sequences in the sample. The genes are TRBV6-1 and TRBJ2-3; possibly TRBD2 for D (6 bases). CDR3 size: 14 residues. Trimming removed 5 bases from V and 0 bases from J, with 9 bases in between. Germline V gene data show CDR1 as MNHNS and CDR2 as SASEGT. The CDR3 sequence: CASSRDWSTDTQYF. CDR3 nucleotides: TGTGCCAGCAGTCGGGACTGGAGCACAGATACGCAGTATTTT.

J is TRBJ1-2 and V is TRBV28; D gene unclear. The germline V and J ends were trimmed by 5 bases and 6 bases, with 13 bases remaining between them. The CDR3 loop spans 13 amino acids. Germline CDR1 reads MDHEN; CDR2 reads SYDVKM. CDR3 sequence reads: CASSNPDRDGYTF. The CDR3 nucleotides read TGTGCCAGCAGTAACCCAGACCGGGATGGCTACACCTTC.

This chain connects TRBV30 to TRBJ1-3; D is unresolved. Germline values: CDR1 GTSNPN, CDR2 SVGIG (reference sequence). The V end was cut by 7 bases, the J end by 1 base, with 8 bases between. This CDR3 is built from 12 residues. CDR3 in amino acids: CAFRESGNTIYF. For the CDR3, the DNA is TGTGCCTTCCGGGAGTCTGGAAACACCATATATTTT.